This is a list of T cell receptor beta chains from one sample in a study of cytomegalovirus exposure and HLA in healthy donors. Produced via immunoSEQ multiplex PCR; TCRdb's table is partial and in-frame only. The sample lists some 140,000 clones; roughly 83% were seen once. Sequenced sample: PBMCs. The receptor set was obtained from a man between 35 and 55 years old in good health and CMV-seronegative. The CDR3 runs from the conserved cysteine through the conserved F or W. A D gene is named only where the DNA matches it firmly. Size values are once, few and many counts, or a class for expanded clones, and some rows have none.

clone size	V gene	J gene	D gene	CDR3 DNA	CDR3 protein
once	TRBV6-5	TRBJ2-5	NA	TGTGCCAGCAGTTCCTCACAGGGAAGGGGCGAGACCCAGTACTTC	CASSSSQGRGETQYF
once	TRBV5-1	TRBJ2-3	NA	TGCGCCAGCAGCTTGGCCTCGACAAAGCAAGATACGCAGTATTTT	CASSLASTKQDTQYF
NA	TRBV5-6	TRBJ2-7	NA	TGTGCCAGCAGCTTTGCCCCCCGGGGACTCTCCTACGAGCAGTACTTC	CASSFAPRGLSYEQYF
NA	TRBV5-6	TRBJ1-5	NA	TGTGCCAGCAGCATAGGAGATCAGCCCCAGCATTTT	CASSIGDQPQHF
once	TRBV7-2	TRBJ2-7	NA	TGTGCCAGCAGCCCGACAGCGGGTAACTACGAGCAGTACTTC	CASSPTAGNYEQYF
NA	TRBV5-4	TRBJ1-6	TRBD1	TGTGCCAGCAGCGAGGACAGGGGGCAGTCACCCCTCCACTTT	CASSEDRGQSPLHF
NA	TRBV28	TRBJ2-5	TRBD2	TGTGCCAGCAGTTCCCCAGGACTAGCGGGGCGACAAGAGACCCAGTACTTC	CASSSPGLAGRQETQYF
NA	TRBV9	TRBJ2-1	TRBD2	TGTGCCAGCAGCGTCCCATCCCGGGGAGGGTCCCAGTTCTTC	CASSVPSRGGSQFF
NA	TRBV29-1	TRBJ2-7	NA	TGCAGCGTTAGGGGTCGAACCACCTACGAGCAGTACTTC	CSVRGRTTYEQYF
NA	TRBV7-8	TRBJ1-2	TRBD1	TGTGCCAGCAGCTTAGGACAGGGGAGTTTGGGAGGCTACACCTTC	CASSLGQGSLGGYTF
NA	TRBV27	TRBJ2-4	NA	TGTGCCAGCAGTGGAGGGTCCATTCAGTACTTC	CASSGGSIQYF
NA	TRBV5-1	TRBJ2-6	NA	TGCGCCAGCAGCCCCCGTCCTGGGGCCAACGTCCTGACTTTC	CASSPRPGANVLTF
few	TRBV15	TRBJ2-1	TRBD2	TGTGCCACCAGCAGAGATAAAGGGCTAGCGGGAGTCATCTCCTACAATGAGCAGTTCTTC	CATSRDKGLAGVISYNEQFF
NA	TRBV10-3	TRBJ1-1	NA	TGTGCCTCCGAGGGAGTGGCGAACACTGAAGCTTTCTTT	CASEGVANTEAFF
NA	TRBV6-1	TRBJ1-1	NA	TGTGCCAGCAGTGAACAGAAAAACACTGAAGCTTTCTTT	CASSEQKNTEAFF
NA	TRBV5-1	TRBJ1-1	NA	TGCGCCAGCAGCTCGATGACAGTGGGGAACACTGAAGCTTTCTTT	CASSSMTVGNTEAFF
NA	TRBV11-2	TRBJ1-1	NA	TGTGCCAGCAGCTTAGATGCGGGTCCCACTGAAGCTTTCTTT	CASSLDAGPTEAFF
NA	TRBV19	TRBJ1-1	NA	TGTGCCAGTAGTCTCGGGACAAACACTGAAGCTTTCTTT	CASSLGTNTEAFF
NA	TRBV29-1	TRBJ1-2	NA	TGCAGCGTTGATGGACTACCTAGAGAAGATGGCTACACCTTC	CSVDGLPREDGYTF
few	TRBV9	TRBJ2-3	TRBD2	TGTGCCAGCAGCGGGGGTAGCGGGGGCATCGAAGATACGCAGTATTTT	CASSGGSGGIEDTQYF
NA	TRBV14	TRBJ1-2	NA	TGTGCCAGCAGCCAAGGGGGCGGCTATGGCTACACCTTC	CASSQGGGYGYTF
once	TRBV2	TRBJ1-1	NA	TGTGCCAGCAGTGACATAGGGGACTCACCCGGGAACACTGAAGCTTTCTTT	CASSDIGDSPGNTEAFF
NA	TRBV7-9	TRBJ2-7	TRBD1	TGTGCCAGCAGCTTCCCGCAGGGGGAGACCTACGAGCAGTACTTC	CASSFPQGETYEQYF
NA	TRBV29-1	TRBJ2-3	TRBD1	TGCAGCGTGACCGGGACAGGGGGCTTCGCAGATACGCAGTATTTT	CSVTGTGGFADTQYF
NA	TRBV9	TRBJ2-7	NA	TGTGCCAGCAGCGTAGCTCCCCAGGTCCCTTACGAGCAGTACTTC	CASSVAPQVPYEQYF
NA	TRBV30	TRBJ1-6	NA	TGTGCCTGTAGAAGAGAGAATTCACCCCTCCACTTT	CACRRENSPLHF
NA	TRBV28	TRBJ1-4	NA	TGTGCCAGCAGTGCCCTTTCGGAGGGGTATGAAAAACTGTTTTTT	CASSALSEGYEKLFF
NA	TRBV5-4	TRBJ1-2	TRBD1	TGTGCCAGCAGCATAAGGACAGGGAGGCCCGACTATGGCTACACCTTC	CASSIRTGRPDYGYTF
NA	TRBV7-9	TRBJ1-5	NA	TGTTCCAGCAGCTCAGTCAGGGTTAGCAATCAGCCCCAGCATTTT	CSSSSVRVSNQPQHF
NA	TRBV18	TRBJ2-5	NA	TGTGCCAGCTCACTTAGCGGTCCTCAAGAGACCCAGTACTTC	CASSLSGPQETQYF
NA	TRBV6-1	TRBJ1-2	TRBD1	TGTGCCAGCACCAAGGACAGGGGGCATGGCTACACCTTC	CASTKDRGHGYTF
NA	TRBV4-3	TRBJ2-4	NA	TGCGCCAGCAGCCAAGACAGGGAACGGAACATTCAGTACTTC	CASSQDRERNIQYF
NA	TRBV7-7	TRBJ2-3	NA	TGTGCTAGCAGCTCCGAGGGAGATACGCAGTATTTT	CASSSEGDTQYF
once	TRBV19	TRBJ2-7	NA	TGTGCCAGTAGTGGGAGTAACGAGCAGTACTTC	CASSGSNEQYF
NA	TRBV7-9	TRBJ1-2	NA	TGTTCCAGCAGCTCTGGTGACAGGCGCTACACCTTC	CSSSSGDRRYTF
NA	TRBV9	TRBJ1-1	TRBD1	TGTGCCAGCAGCGCCACCCGTGACAGGGGACTGAACACTGAAGCTTTCTTT	CASSATRDRGLNTEAFF
NA	TRBV6-5	TRBJ2-1	NA	TGTGCCAGCAGTTACAGGGGTCTCGTTCACAATGAGCAGTTCTTC	CASSYRGLVHNEQFF